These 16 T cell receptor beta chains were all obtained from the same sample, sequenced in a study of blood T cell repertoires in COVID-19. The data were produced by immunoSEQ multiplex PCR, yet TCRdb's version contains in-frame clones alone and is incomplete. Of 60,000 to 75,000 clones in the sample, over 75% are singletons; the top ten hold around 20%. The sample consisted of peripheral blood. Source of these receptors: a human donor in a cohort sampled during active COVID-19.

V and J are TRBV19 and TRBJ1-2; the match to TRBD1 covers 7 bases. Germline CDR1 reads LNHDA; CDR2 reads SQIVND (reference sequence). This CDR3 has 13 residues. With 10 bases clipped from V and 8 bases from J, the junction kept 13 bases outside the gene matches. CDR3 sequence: CATQLGQEAGYTF. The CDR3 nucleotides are TGTGCCACCCAACTTGGACAGGAGGCGGGCTACACCTTC.

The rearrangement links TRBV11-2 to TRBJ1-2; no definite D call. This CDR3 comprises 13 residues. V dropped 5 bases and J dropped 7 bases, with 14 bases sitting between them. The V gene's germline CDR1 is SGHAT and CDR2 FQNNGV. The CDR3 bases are TGTGCCAGCAGCGATACAGATGATTTTGGCTACACCTTC. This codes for CASSDTDDFGYTF.

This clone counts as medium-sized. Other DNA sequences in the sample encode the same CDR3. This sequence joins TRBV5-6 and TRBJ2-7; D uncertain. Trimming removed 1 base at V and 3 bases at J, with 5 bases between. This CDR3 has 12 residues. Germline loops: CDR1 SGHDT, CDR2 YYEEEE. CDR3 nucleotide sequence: TGTGCCAGCAGCTTGAGTAGCTACGAGCAGTACTTC. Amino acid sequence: CASSLSSYEQYF.

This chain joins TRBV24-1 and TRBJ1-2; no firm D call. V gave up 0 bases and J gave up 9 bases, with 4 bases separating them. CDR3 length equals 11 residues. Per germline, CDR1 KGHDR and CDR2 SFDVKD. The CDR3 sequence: CATSDLGRYTF. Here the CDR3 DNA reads TGTGCCACCAGTGATTTGGGGCGCTACACCTTC.

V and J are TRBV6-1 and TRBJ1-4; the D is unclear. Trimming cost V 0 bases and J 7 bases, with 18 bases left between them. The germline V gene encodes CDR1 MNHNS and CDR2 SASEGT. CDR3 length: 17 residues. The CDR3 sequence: CASSEALLNSLSEKLFF. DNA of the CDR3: TGTGCCAGCAGTGAAGCGCTTCTTAACAGTCTTAGTGAAAAACTGTTTTTT.

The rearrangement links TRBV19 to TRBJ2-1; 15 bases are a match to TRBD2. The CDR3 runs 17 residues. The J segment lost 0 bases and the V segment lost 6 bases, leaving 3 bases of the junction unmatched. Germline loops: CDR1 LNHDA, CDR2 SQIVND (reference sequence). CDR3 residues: CASRGLAGGISYNEQFF. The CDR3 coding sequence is TGTGCCAGTAGGGGACTAGCGGGGGGAATCTCCTACAATGAGCAGTTCTTC.

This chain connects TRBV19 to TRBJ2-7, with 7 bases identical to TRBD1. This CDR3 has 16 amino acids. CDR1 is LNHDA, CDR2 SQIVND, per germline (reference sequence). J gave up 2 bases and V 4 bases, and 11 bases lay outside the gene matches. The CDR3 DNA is TGTGCCAGTAGTAATGGGGACAGCATTTCAACCTACGAGCAGTACTTC. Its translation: CASSNGDSISTYEQYF.

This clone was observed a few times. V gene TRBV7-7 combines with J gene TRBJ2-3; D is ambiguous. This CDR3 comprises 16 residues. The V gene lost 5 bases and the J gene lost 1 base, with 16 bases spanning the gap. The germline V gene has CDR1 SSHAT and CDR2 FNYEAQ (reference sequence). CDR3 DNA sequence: TGTGCCAGCAGCCCCCCCGGAATAGCCTGCACAGATACGCAGTATTTT. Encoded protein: CASSPPGIACTDTQYF. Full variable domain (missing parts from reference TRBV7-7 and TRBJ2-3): GAGVSQSPRYKVTKRGQDVTLRCDPISSHATLYWYQQALGQGPEFLTYFNYEAQPDKSGLPSDRFSAERPEGSISTLTIQRTEQRDSAMYRCASSPPGIACTDTQYFGPGTRLTVL.

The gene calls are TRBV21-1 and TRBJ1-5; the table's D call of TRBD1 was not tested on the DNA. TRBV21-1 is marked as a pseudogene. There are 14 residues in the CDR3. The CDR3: CASSGDRGNQPQHF. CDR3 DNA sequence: TGTGCCAGCAGCGGGGACAGGGGGAACCAGCCCCAGCATTTT.

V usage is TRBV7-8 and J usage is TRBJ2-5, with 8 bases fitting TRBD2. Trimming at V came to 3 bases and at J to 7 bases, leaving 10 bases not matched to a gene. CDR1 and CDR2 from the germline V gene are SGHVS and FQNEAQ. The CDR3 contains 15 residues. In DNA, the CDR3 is TGTGCCAGCAGCTTGGAGAAGCGGGGGCTCCGGACCCAGTACTTC. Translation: CASSLEKRGLRTQYF. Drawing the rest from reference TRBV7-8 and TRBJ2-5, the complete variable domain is GAGVSQSPRYKVAKRGQDVALRCDPISGHVSLFWYQQALGQGPEFLTYFQNEAQLDKSGLPSDRFFAERPEGSVSTLKIQRTQQEDSAVYLCASSLEKRGLRTQYFGPGTRLLVL.

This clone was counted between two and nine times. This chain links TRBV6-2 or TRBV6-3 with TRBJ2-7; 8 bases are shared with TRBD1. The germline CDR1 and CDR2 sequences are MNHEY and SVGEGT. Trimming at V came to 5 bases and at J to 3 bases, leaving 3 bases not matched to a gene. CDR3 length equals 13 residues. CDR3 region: CASSAGQVYEQYF. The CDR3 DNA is TGTGCCAGCAGTGCGGGACAGGTCTACGAGCAGTACTTC.

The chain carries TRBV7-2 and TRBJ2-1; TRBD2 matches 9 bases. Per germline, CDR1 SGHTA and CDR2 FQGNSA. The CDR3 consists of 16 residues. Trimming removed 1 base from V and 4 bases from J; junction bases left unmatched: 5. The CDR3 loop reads CASSLVSLAGYNEQFF. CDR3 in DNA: TGTGCCAGCAGCTTAGTGAGTCTAGCGGGGTACAATGAGCAGTTCTTC. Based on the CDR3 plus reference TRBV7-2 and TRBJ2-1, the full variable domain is GAGVSQSPSNKVTEKGKDVELRCDPISGHTALYWYRQSLGQGLEFLIYFQGNSAPDKSGLPSDRFSAERTGGSVSTLTIQRTQQEDSAVYLCASSLVSLAGYNEQFFGPGTRLTVL.

This CDR3 is CASPPEGSYEQYF. CDR3 nucleotide sequence: TGTGCCAGCCCACCGGAGGGCTCCTACGAGCAGTACTTC. This sequence joins TRBV6-4 and TRBJ2-7, with D possibly TRBD2 on 6 matching bases. This CDR3 spans 13 amino acids. Trimming took 8 bases from V and 0 from J, leaving 11 bases between them. Germline V gene data show CDR1 as MRHNA and CDR2 as SNTAGT.

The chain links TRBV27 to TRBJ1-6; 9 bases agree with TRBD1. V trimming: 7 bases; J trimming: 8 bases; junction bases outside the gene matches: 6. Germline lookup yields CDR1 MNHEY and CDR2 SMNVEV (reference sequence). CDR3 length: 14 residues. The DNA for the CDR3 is TGTGCCAGCACTTCCGACAGGGGGGATTCACCCCTCCACTTT. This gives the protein CASTSDRGDSPLHF.

The CDR3 DNA is TGCGCCAGCAGCCGAAGGGGGAACACTGAAGCTTTCTTT. Translation: CASSRRGNTEAFF. The gene calls are TRBV4-3 and TRBJ1-1; the D gene is possibly TRBD1 (5 bases). V gave up 4 bases and J gave up 1 base, with 7 bases separating them. The CDR3 has 13 residues. The germline V gene encodes CDR1 LGHNA and CDR2 YSLEER.

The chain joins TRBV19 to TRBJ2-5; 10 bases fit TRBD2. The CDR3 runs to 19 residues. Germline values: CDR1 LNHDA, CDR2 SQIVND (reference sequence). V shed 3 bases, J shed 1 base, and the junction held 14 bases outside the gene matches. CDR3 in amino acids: CASSMSGRGVAGGQETQYF. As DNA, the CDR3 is TGTGCCAGTAGTATGAGCGGTCGAGGGGTAGCGGGGGGCCAAGAGACCCAGTACTTC.